The clone carrying this T cell receptor beta chain was detected many times. Antigen specificity is unknown. This sample was taken from a study of early T cells in non-severe SARS-CoV-2 infection. On the study more broadly: Bulk RNA taken from unsorted whole blood was sequenced, leaving chains unpaired. Broader study findings: VDJdb matching skewed toward anti-spike CD8 responses, missing private and CD4 specificities.

Individual cDNA molecules carried attached unique molecular identifiers. TCRdb re-derived calls from the 5' RACE reads in MiXCR, one entry per CDR3 protein. The sample yields approximately 88,000 distinct CDR3 sequences, around 15% seen once. The CDR3 has 12 amino acids. V was trimmed by 6 bases and J by 0 bases, leaving 3 bases between them. The germline gives CDR1 SGHAT, CDR2 FQNNGV. Material for sequencing was whole blood. The rearrangement joins TRBV11-2 to TRBJ1-3, with D hard to call. The clonotype comes from an adult who was a healthcare worker with PCR-confirmed SARS-CoV-2 infection or an uninfected control (not recorded which). CDR3 region: CASSNSGNTIYF. CDR3 DNA sequence: TGTGCCAGCAGTAACTCTGGAAACACCATATATTTT.